This TCR beta chain emerged from a study of vaccination and CD4 T cells after COVID-19. At the level of the study: Post-COVID draws followed diagnosis by a median around 92 days (range 35 to 161). Study-wide results and caveats: Analysis of convalescent patients found that 304 of 307 vaccine-specific clones were spike mono-reactive. Relatively few convalescent patients were studied, without early post-infection timepoints.

The Oncomine TCR Beta short-read assay was what sequenced the DNA obtained from cultured CD4+ T cells. Via MiXCR, TCRdb re-called the PCR reads, giving one row per CDR3 protein. Here the sample spans around 19,000 distinct CDR3 sequences, roughly half being singletons. On this clonotype itself: The antigen remains unidentified.

Germline CDR1 is MGHDK and CDR2 is SYGVNS. CDR3 length: 14 residues. The J segment lost 10 bases and the V segment lost 10 bases, leaving 12 bases of the junction unmatched. Treatment meaning: approximately 9-day PBMC culture with coronavirus spike peptide pools or control peptides (ViraFEST assay). All positive PCR tests were dated between March and December 2020, predating US Alpha, Beta and Delta variants. The clonotype comes from a human donor who had recovered from COVID-19. The chain carries TRBV25-1 and TRBJ1-4, with TRBD1 identical over 10 bases. The sample comprised CD4+ T cells from blood, cultured in vitro. Written as DNA, the CDR3 is TGTGCCACTGCTGGGGACAGGGGTTTTGGAAAACTGTTTTTT. This gives the protein CATAGDRGFGKLFF.